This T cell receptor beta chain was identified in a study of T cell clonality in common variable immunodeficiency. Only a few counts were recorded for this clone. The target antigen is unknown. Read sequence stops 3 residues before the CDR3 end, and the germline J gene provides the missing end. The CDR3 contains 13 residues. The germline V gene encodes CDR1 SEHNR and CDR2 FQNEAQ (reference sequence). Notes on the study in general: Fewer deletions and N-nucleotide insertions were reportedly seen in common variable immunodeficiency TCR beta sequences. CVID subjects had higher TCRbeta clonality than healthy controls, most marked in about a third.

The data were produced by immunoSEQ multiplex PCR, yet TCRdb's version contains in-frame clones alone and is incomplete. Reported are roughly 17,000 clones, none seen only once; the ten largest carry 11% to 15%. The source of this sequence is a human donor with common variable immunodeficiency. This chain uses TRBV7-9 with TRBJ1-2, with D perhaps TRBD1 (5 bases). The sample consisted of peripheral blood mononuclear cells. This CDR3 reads CASSLIREGGYTF. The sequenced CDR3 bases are TGTGCCAGCAGCTTAATCAGGGAAGGGGGC. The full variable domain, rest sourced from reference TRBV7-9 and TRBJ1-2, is DTGVSQNPRHKITKRGQNVTFRCDPISEHNRLYWYRQTLGQGPEFLTYFQNEAQLEKSRLLSDRFSAERPKGSFSTLEIQRTEQGDSAMYLCASSLIREGGYTFGSGTRLTVV.